This entry lists 20 T cell receptor beta chains sequenced from one sample in a study of blood T cell repertoires in COVID-19. The method was immunoSEQ multiplex PCR; TCRdb's version includes in-frame clones alone and lacks a portion of them. The sample consists of about 310,000 clones, around 89% of them appearing once. Sequenced sample: PBMCs or T cells enriched from blood (not recorded which). These receptors all come from a woman aged 40 to 50 who had recovered from COVID-19.

The V and J genes are TRBV4-3 and TRBJ2-6, with D uncertain. Looked up from germline, CDR1 is LGHNA and CDR2 is YSLEER. This CDR3 is built from 16 residues. V lost 0 bases and J lost 2, with 8 bases in between. The CDR3 DNA reads TGCGCCAGCAGCCAAGATGTAGTCGCTGGGGCCAACGTCCTGACTTTC. Its translation is CASSQDVVAGANVLTF.

The gene calls are TRBV29-1 and TRBJ1-2; D possibly corresponds to TRBD1 (5 bases). CDR1 is SQVTM, CDR2 ANQGSEA, per germline. The length of the CDR3 is 12 residues. V was pared by 3 bases and J by 4 bases, with 9 bases between. CDR3 protein: CSVEGRGYGYTF. The CDR3 DNA follows: TGCAGCGTTGAGGGTAGGGGCTATGGCTACACCTTC.

The chain couples TRBV5-1 to TRBJ2-7; TRBD2 agrees at 7 bases. This CDR3 has 14 amino acids. Germline CDR1 SGHRS, CDR2 YFSETQ. Germline trimming cut 5 bases from V and 6 bases from J; bases unmatched to any gene: 11. The CDR3 DNA is TGCGCCAGCAGTTCTCAGCGGGATCTTGTCGAGCAGTACTTC. Translated: CASSSQRDLVEQYF. The full variable domain, its missing parts supplied by reference TRBV5-1 and TRBJ2-7, is KAGVTQTPRYLIKTRGQQVTLSCSPISGHRSVSWYQQTPGQGLQFLFEYFSETQRNKGNFPGRFSGRQFSNSRSEMNVSTLELGDSALYLCASSSQRDLVEQYFGPGTRLTVT.

The V call is TRBV11-2, the J call TRBJ1-4; D might be TRBD1 (5 bases). Germline CDR1 is SGHAT and CDR2 is FQNNGV. This CDR3 spans 15 amino acids. Trimming cost V 0 bases and J 2 bases, with 7 bases left between them. The CDR3 loop reads CASSLDAGTNEKLFF. The CDR3 DNA is TGTGCCAGCAGCTTAGATGCAGGGACTAATGAAAAACTGTTTTTT. The full variable domain, in which reference TRBV11-2 and TRBJ1-4 provide the parts outside the CDR3, is EAGVAQSPRYKIIEKRQSVAFWCNPISGHATLYWYQQILGQGPKLLIQFQNNGVVDDSQLPKDRFSAERLKGVDSTLKIQPAKLEDSAVYLCASSLDAGTNEKLFFGSGTQLSVL.

This chain connects TRBV7-3 to TRBJ1-1; 9 bases fit TRBD1. Trimming took 5 bases from V and 1 from J; bases not matched to a gene: 5. CDR1 is SGHTA and CDR2 is FQGTGA in the germline V gene. CDR3 length equals 15 residues. The CDR3 region is CASSRGTGPNTEAFF. Written as DNA, the CDR3 is TGTGCCAGCAGCAGGGGGACAGGGCCGAACACTGAAGCTTTCTTT.

CDR3 loop: CASSPGTSGRGGFTDTQYF. Here the CDR3 DNA reads TGTGCCAGCAGCCCTGGGACTAGCGGGAGGGGGGGTTTCACAGATACGCAGTATTTT. The rearrangement joins TRBV7-2 to TRBJ2-3, with TRBD2 identical over 16 bases. The V and J ends lost 5 bases and 2 bases, in that order; junction bases with no gene match: 10. Germline V gene sequence: CDR1 SGHTA, CDR2 FQGNSA. CDR3 length: 19 amino acids. Together with reference TRBV7-2 and TRBJ2-3, the CDR3 gives the full variable domain: GAGVSQSPSNKVTEKGKDVELRCDPISGHTALYWYRQSLGQGLEFLIYFQGNSAPDKSGLPSDRFSAERTGGSVSTLTIQRTQQEDSAVYLCASSPGTSGRGGFTDTQYFGPGTRLTVL.

This rearrangement joins TRBV3-1 (or the pseudogene TRBV3-2) to TRBJ2-7; 7 bases are shared with TRBD2. After removal of 2 bases from V and 7 bases from J, the junction contained 5 bases not matched to a gene. This CDR3 has 13 amino acids. Germline V gene data show CDR1 as LGHDT and CDR2 as YNNKEL (reference sequence). The DNA for the CDR3 is TGTGCCAGCAGCCAATTAAGCGGGGTGGAGCAGTACTTC. Amino acid sequence: CASSQLSGVEQYF.

The rearrangement links TRBV5-1 to TRBJ2-7; 7 bases match TRBD1. Per germline, CDR1 SGHRS and CDR2 YFSETQ. The CDR3 spans 13 residues. V lost 4 bases and J lost 3; bases outside the gene matches: 4. CDR3 DNA: TGCGCCAGCAGCGACAGGGACAGCTACGAGCAGTACTTC. It translates to CASSDRDSYEQYF. Filled out from reference TRBV5-1 and TRBJ2-7, the complete variable domain reads KAGVTQTPRYLIKTRGQQVTLSCSPISGHRSVSWYQQTPGQGLQFLFEYFSETQRNKGNFPGRFSGRQFSNSRSEMNVSTLELGDSALYLCASSDRDSYEQYFGPGTRLTVT.

The chain carries TRBV7-2 and TRBJ2-1, with D perhaps TRBD2 (6 bases). Trimming removed 1 base at V and 7 bases at J, with 14 bases between. This CDR3 is built from 15 residues. Germline loops: CDR1 SGHTA, CDR2 FQGNSA. The CDR3 loop is CASSLGGGDLNEQFF. The CDR3 DNA follows: TGTGCCAGCAGCTTAGGAGGAGGGGATTTGAATGAGCAGTTCTTC. Full variable domain (remainder filled in from reference TRBV7-2 and TRBJ2-1): GAGVSQSPSNKVTEKGKDVELRCDPISGHTALYWYRQSLGQGLEFLIYFQGNSAPDKSGLPSDRFSAERTGGSVSTLTIQRTQQEDSAVYLCASSLGGGDLNEQFFGPGTRLTVL.

The rearrangement joins TRBV7-6 to TRBJ2-1, with 9 bases that match TRBD1. Trimming took 2 bases from V and 9 from J; bases not matched to a gene: 14. The germline gives CDR1 SGHVS, CDR2 FNYEAQ. The CDR3 is 17 amino acids. In nucleotides, the CDR3 is TGTGCCAGCAGCTTATTAAACCCCGGGACAGGGACCGGTGAGCAGTTCTTC. Translating gives CASSLLNPGTGTGEQFF.

Here the CDR3 DNA reads TGTGCCAGCAGTTATAGCGGGAACACAGATACGCAGTATTTT. Amino acids: CASSYSGNTDTQYF. V is TRBV27 and J is TRBJ2-3, with 8 bases identical to TRBD2. Germline lookup yields CDR1 MNHEY and CDR2 SMNVEV (reference sequence). The CDR3 is 14 residues long. V lost 4 bases, J lost 2 bases, and 2 bases stayed unmatched.

The V and J genes are TRBV20-1 and TRBJ2-1; D call uncertain. CDR1 is DFQATT and CDR2 is SNEGSKA in the germline V gene (reference sequence). V was clipped by 6 bases and J by 10 bases, with 7 bases between them. The CDR3 runs to 9 residues. Here the CDR3 DNA reads TGCAGTGCCGGTAGCGAGCAGTTCTTC. It specifies CSAGSEQFF.

V gene TRBV7-3 combines with J gene TRBJ2-3, with 15 positions matching TRBD2. The trim removed 4 bases at V and 10 bases at J, leaving 3 bases unmatched. CDR1 is SGHTA, CDR2 FQGTGA, per germline. The CDR3 has 14 residues. CDR3 residues: CASSSGTSGGPQYF. The CDR3 bases are TGTGCCAGCAGCTCAGGGACTAGCGGGGGGCCGCAGTATTTT.

The rearrangement uses TRBV2 and TRBJ2-7; 13 nucleotides line up with TRBD2. Trimming at V came to 4 bases and at J to 5 bases, leaving 8 bases not matched to a gene. The CDR3 extends over 16 amino acids. CDR1 and CDR2 from the germline V gene are SNHLY and FYNNEI. CDR3 in amino acids: CASSVGRLAGGNEQYF. CDR3 DNA: TGTGCCAGCAGTGTTGGTCGACTAGCGGGAGGTAACGAGCAGTACTTC.

This chain joins TRBV18 and TRBJ2-2; 8 bases line up with TRBD1. Looked up from germline, CDR1 is KGHSH and CDR2 is LQKENI. CDR3 length: 15 residues. V lost 6 bases and J lost 4; bases outside the gene matches: 7. CDR3: CASSLGTGSTGELFF. The CDR3 DNA sequence: TGTGCCAGCTCTCTCGGGACAGGATCCACCGGGGAGCTGTTTTTT.

The rearrangement joins TRBV4-2 to TRBJ2-1, with 14 bases lining up with TRBD2. The CDR3 has 19 amino acids. The V and J ends lost 5 bases and 0 bases, in that order; junction bases with no gene match: 9. The germline V gene has CDR1 LGHNA and CDR2 YNFKEQ. CDR3: CASSIRLAGGPGSYNEQFF. CDR3 bases: TGTGCCAGCAGCATCCGACTAGCGGGAGGGCCGGGCTCCTACAATGAGCAGTTCTTC.

V usage is TRBV12-3 or TRBV12-4 and J usage is TRBJ1-1; a weak D match, TRBD1 (6 bases). CDR3 length equals 12 residues. Trimming stripped 6 bases from V and 3 bases from J, with 8 bases between. CDR3 in DNA: TGTGCCAGCAGGACAGGTTACACTGAAGCTTTCTTT. Translated: CASRTGYTEAFF.

The chain carries TRBV6-2 or TRBV6-3 and TRBJ2-1; D perhaps matches TRBD2 (6 bases). The CDR3 is 16 residues long. The germline CDR1 and CDR2 sequences are MNHEY and SVGEGT. V dropped 0 bases and J dropped 7 bases, with 16 bases sitting between them. CDR3 region: CASSYSAGLGWNEQFF. In DNA, the CDR3 is TGTGCCAGCAGTTACTCGGCGGGGCTGGGGTGGAATGAGCAGTTCTTC.

This clone has just one count. The chain has TRBV21-1 and TRBJ1-5; the DNA was not used to check the table's D call, TRBD1. TRBV21-1 is classified as a pseudogene. The CDR3 has 12 amino acids. The CDR3 nucleotides read TGTGCCAGCAGAGGGGGACATCAGCCCCAGCATTTT. Its translation is CASRGGHQPQHF.

The J gene is TRBJ2-7, the V gene TRBV4-1; 9 positions match TRBD2. The CDR3 is made up of 15 amino acids. Per the germline V gene, CDR1 is MGHRA and CDR2 is YSYEKL. Unmatched junction bases numbered 3, after V lost 0 bases and J lost 3 bases. CDR3 sequence reads: CASSQEGREGYEQYF. The CDR3 nucleotides are TGCGCCAGCAGCCAAGAGGGGCGGGAGGGCTACGAGCAGTACTTC.